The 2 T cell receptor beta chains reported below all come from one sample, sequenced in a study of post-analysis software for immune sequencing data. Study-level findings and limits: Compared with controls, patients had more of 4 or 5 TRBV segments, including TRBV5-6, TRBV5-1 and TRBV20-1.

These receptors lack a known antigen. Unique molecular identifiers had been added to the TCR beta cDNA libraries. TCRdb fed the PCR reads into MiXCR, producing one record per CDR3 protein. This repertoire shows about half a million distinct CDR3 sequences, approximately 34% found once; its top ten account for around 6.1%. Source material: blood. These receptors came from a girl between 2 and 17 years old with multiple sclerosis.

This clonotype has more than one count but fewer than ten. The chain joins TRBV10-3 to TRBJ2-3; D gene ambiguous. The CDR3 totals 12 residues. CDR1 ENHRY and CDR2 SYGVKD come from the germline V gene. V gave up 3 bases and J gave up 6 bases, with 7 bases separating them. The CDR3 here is CAISDLGDTQYF. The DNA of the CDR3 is TGTGCCATCAGTGATTTGGGGGATACGCAGTATTTT.

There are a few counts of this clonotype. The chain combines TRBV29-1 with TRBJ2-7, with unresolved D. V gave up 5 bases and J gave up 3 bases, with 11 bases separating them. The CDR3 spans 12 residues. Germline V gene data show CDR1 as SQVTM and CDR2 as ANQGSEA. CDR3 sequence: CSVQQTNYEQYF. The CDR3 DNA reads TGCAGCGTTCAACAGACGAACTACGAGCAGTACTTC.